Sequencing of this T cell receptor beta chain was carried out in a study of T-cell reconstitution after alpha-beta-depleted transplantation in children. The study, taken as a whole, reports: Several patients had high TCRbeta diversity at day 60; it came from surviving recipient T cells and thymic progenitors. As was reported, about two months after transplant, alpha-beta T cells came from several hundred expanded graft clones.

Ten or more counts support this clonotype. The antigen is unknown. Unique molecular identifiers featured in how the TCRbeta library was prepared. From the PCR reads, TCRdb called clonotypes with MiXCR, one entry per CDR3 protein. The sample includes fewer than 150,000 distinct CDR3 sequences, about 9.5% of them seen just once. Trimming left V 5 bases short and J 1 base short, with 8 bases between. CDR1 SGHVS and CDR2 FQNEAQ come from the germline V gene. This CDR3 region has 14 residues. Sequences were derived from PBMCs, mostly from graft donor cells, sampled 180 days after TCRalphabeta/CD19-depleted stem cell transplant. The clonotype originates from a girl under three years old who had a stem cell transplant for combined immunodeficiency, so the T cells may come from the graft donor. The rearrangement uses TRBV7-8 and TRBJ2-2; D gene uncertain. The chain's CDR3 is CASSRRGNTGELFF. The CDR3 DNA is TGTGCCAGCAGCCGGAGAGGGAACACCGGGGAGCTGTTTTTT.